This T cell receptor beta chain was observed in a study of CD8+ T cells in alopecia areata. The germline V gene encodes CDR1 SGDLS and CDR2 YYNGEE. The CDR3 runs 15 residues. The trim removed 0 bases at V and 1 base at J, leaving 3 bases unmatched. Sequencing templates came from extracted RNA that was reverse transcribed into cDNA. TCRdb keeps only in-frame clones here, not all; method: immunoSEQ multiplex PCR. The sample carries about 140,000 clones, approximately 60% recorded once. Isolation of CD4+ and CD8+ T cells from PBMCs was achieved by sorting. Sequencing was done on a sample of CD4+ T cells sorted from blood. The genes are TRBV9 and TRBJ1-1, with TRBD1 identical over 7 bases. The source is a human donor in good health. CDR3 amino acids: CASSVEGQRNTEAFF. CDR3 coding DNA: TGTGCCAGCAGCGTAGAGGGACAGAGGAACACTGAAGCTTTCTTT. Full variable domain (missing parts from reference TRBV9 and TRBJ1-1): DSGVTQTPKHLITATGQRVTLRCSPRSGDLSVYWYQQSLDQGLQFLIQYYNGEERAKGNILERFSAQQFPDLHSELNLSSLELGDSALYFCASSVEGQRNTEAFFGQGTRLTVV.